One sample yielded the 29 T cell receptor beta chains listed below, sequenced in a study of blood T cell repertoires in COVID-19. Only in-frame clones appear in the TCRdb table, and some are missing; sequencing was by immunoSEQ multiplex PCR. The table records some 28,000 clones, 84% of them present only once. The sample consisted of peripheral blood. The receptor set was obtained from a man aged 70 or older with active COVID-19.

The genes are TRBV6-2 or TRBV6-3 and TRBJ2-3; 10 bases align to TRBD2. Trimming removed 2 bases from V and 11 bases from J; junction bases left unmatched: 22. The germline V gene has CDR1 MNHEY and CDR2 SVGEGT. The length of the CDR3 is 19 residues. The CDR3 sequence is CASSYPDGSGGLGFRWQYF. The CDR3 coding sequence is TGTGCCAGCAGTTACCCCGATGGTAGCGGGGGGCTGGGGTTCCGGTGGCAGTATTTT.

The V call is TRBV28, the J call TRBJ1-2, with TRBD1 as a possible D gene (5 bases). CDR3 length: 14 residues. The V end lost 3 bases, the J end lost 2 bases, and 10 bases lay between the germline ends. Germline CDR1 MDHEN, CDR2 SYDVKM. DNA for the CDR3: TGTGCCAGCAGTTTGGTGGCAGGGAACTATGGCTACACCTTC. It encodes CASSLVAGNYGYTF.

CDR3 amino acids: CASSLTADPGGDTQYF. CDR3 DNA: TGTGCCAGCAGCTTAACCGCGGACCCAGGGGGAGATACGCAGTATTTT. This sequence joins TRBV7-3 and TRBJ2-3, with 7 bases identical to TRBD1. With V trimmed by 0 bases and J by 5 bases, 8 bases remained unmatched. CDR1 is SGHTA, CDR2 FQGTGA, per germline. The CDR3 sequence is 16 residues long.

This CDR3 is CAIDRGLPNNEQFF. Here the CDR3 DNA reads TGTGCCATCGACAGGGGATTACCCAACAATGAGCAGTTCTTC. The chain joins TRBV6-5 to TRBJ2-1; TRBD1 matches 8 bases. CDR1 is MNHEY and CDR2 is SVGAGI in the germline V gene. The CDR3 totals 14 residues. V lost 10 bases, J lost 5 bases, and 10 bases stayed unmatched.

The table lists this clone with a count of one. This chain links TRBV7-6 with TRBJ1-2, with 7 nucleotides matching TRBD1. From germline, CDR1 is SGHVS and CDR2 FNYEAQ. Trimming removed 2 bases from V and 3 bases from J; junction bases left unmatched: 6. The CDR3 consists of 15 residues. The CDR3 bases are TGTGCCAGCAGCTTATTGGCCGGACAGGACTATGGCTACACCTTC. Its protein is CASSLLAGQDYGYTF.

V and J are TRBV30 and TRBJ2-5; 8 positions match TRBD1. There are 15 residues in the CDR3. J was trimmed by 1 base and V by 4 bases; bases with no gene match: 8. CDR1 GTSNPN and CDR2 SVGIG come from the germline V gene (reference sequence). Here the CDR3 reads CAWNGQGLIQETQYF. Written as DNA, the CDR3 is TGTGCCTGGAATGGACAGGGTTTAATCCAAGAGACCCAGTACTTC.

This chain uses TRBV7-9 with TRBJ1-2; perhaps TRBD1 as D (5 bases). The CDR3 loop spans 15 amino acids. CDR1 is SEHNR, CDR2 FQNEAQ, per germline (reference sequence). Trimming took off 1 base at V and 2 bases at J, with 11 bases between the two ends. CDR3 loop: CASSLEVQGNYGYTF. CDR3 nucleotide sequence: TGTGCCAGCAGCTTAGAGGTTCAGGGAAACTATGGCTACACCTTC.

This chain links TRBV7-8 with TRBJ2-1; weak D call: TRBD2 (6 bases). This CDR3 has 14 residues. Per germline, CDR1 SGHVS and CDR2 FQNEAQ. V was shortened by 4 bases and J by 4 bases, with 11 bases between the two germline ends. The CDR3 DNA is TGTGCCAGCAGCTCCGGGGGTTCATACAATGAGCAGTTCTTC. It codes for CASSSGGSYNEQFF.

The V call is TRBV12-3 or TRBV12-4, the J call TRBJ2-1; D remains ambiguous. CDR3 length equals 11 residues. Trimming stripped 2 bases from V and 9 bases from J, with 5 bases between. The CDR3 DNA sequence: TGTGCCAGCAGTTTAACCGGTGAGCAGTTCTTC. The encoded protein is CASSLTGEQFF.

V gene TRBV6-6 combines with J gene TRBJ1-2, with D possibly TRBD1 on 6 matching bases. Trimming took 3 bases from V and 0 from J, leaving 14 bases between them. There are 16 residues in the CDR3. Germline V gene lookup returns CDR1 MNHNY and CDR2 SVGAGI (reference sequence). CDR3 amino acids: CASSYLATGSNYGYTF. Here the CDR3 DNA reads TGTGCCAGCAGTTATCTAGCCACAGGGTCTAACTATGGCTACACCTTC.

V and J are TRBV10-1 and TRBJ2-7; 9 bases map to TRBD1. The germline V gene has CDR1 WNHNN and CDR2 SYGVQD (reference sequence). Germline trimming cut 3 bases from V and 5 bases from J; bases unmatched to any gene: 5. The CDR3 runs to 14 residues. The CDR3 protein is CASSDWDRDHEQYF. DNA for the CDR3: TGCGCCAGCAGTGACTGGGACAGGGATCACGAGCAGTACTTC.

This chain joins TRBV7-9 and TRBJ2-5, with TRBD1 matching over 9 bases. Germline trimming cut 8 bases from V and 4 bases from J; bases unmatched to any gene: 11. Germline CDR1 and CDR2: SEHNR and FQNEAQ (reference sequence). The CDR3 consists of 15 residues. CDR3 residues: CASGSFGTGLETQYF. The DNA for the CDR3 is TGTGCCAGCGGTTCCTTCGGGACAGGGCTAGAGACCCAGTACTTC.

As DNA, the CDR3 is TGTGCCAGCAGTGAAGAGGTAGCGGGGGGGCGGAATACGCAGTATTTT. It yields the protein CASSEEVAGGRNTQYF. The chain couples TRBV2 to TRBJ2-3; 11 bases are a match to TRBD2. CDR3 length: 16 residues. CDR1 is SNHLY and CDR2 is FYNNEI in the germline V gene. Trimming cost V 1 base and J 7 bases; bases outside gene matches: 7.

CDR3 sequence (DNA): TGCGCCAGCAGCTTGGGAGTCCCTAGCGGGGTGACCCAAGAGACCCAGTACTTC. This codes for CASSLGVPSGVTQETQYF. The chain is built from TRBV5-1 and TRBJ2-5, with TRBD2 matching 9 bases. From germline, CDR1 is SGHRS and CDR2 YFSETQ. The CDR3 loop spans 18 amino acids. With V trimmed by 0 bases and J by 1 base, 10 bases remained unmatched.

This rearrangement joins TRBV5-1 to TRBJ1-2; 12 positions match TRBD1. CDR1 SGHRS and CDR2 YFSETQ come from the germline V gene. CDR3 size: 16 residues. With V trimmed by 4 bases and J by 0 bases, 4 bases remained unmatched. The chain's CDR3 is CASSVGTGGTNYGYTF. The CDR3 DNA reads as TGCGCCAGCAGCGTGGGGACAGGGGGCACTAACTATGGCTACACCTTC.

This chain joins TRBV5-8 and TRBJ2-5; a weak D match, TRBD1 (5 bases). This CDR3 is 14 amino acids long. Deletions cut 2 bases from V and 0 bases from J, with 8 bases between. Germline-derived CDR1 and CDR2 are SGHTS and YDEGEE. DNA of the CDR3: TGTGCCAGCAGCTTAGGGGCCCACCAAGAGACCCAGTACTTC. Its protein product is CASSLGAHQETQYF.

This chain uses TRBV9 with TRBJ1-6; D might be TRBD1 (6 bases). Germline lookup yields CDR1 SGDLS and CDR2 YYNGEE. V was trimmed by 0 bases and J by 4 bases, leaving 8 bases between them. CDR3 size: 15 residues. CDR3 amino acids: CASSVEGEYNSPLHF. CDR3 sequence (DNA): TGTGCCAGCAGCGTAGAGGGGGAGTATAATTCACCCCTCCACTTT.

The chain joins TRBV27 to TRBJ1-5; D is possibly TRBD1 (5 bases). Looked up from germline, CDR1 is MNHEY and CDR2 is SMNVEV (reference sequence). With 2 bases removed from V and 4 bases from J, the gap between germline ends came to 9 bases. There are 14 residues in the CDR3. The CDR3 DNA is TGTGCCAGCAGTTTAGTGGGACTAAATCAGCCCCAGCATTTT. As protein: CASSLVGLNQPQHF.

A remark on this clone: The same CDR3 is also encoded by other DNA sequences in this sample. In DNA, the CDR3 is TGCGCCAGCAGCGATGGACAGATCCGGGGCACCGGGGAGCTGTTTTTT. Protein sequence: CASSDGQIRGTGELFF. The rearrangement links TRBV5-1 to TRBJ2-2; a possible D gene is TRBD1 (6 bases). Germline V gene data show CDR1 as SGHRS and CDR2 as YFSETQ. This CDR3 has 16 residues. V lost 4 bases, J lost 4 bases, and 17 bases lay in between.

This clone was observed a few times. The rearrangement joins TRBV5-6 to TRBJ2-2; a weak D match, TRBD2 (6 bases). Germline CDR1 is SGHDT and CDR2 is YYEEEE. The length of the CDR3 is 15 residues. V lost 2 bases to trimming and J lost 4 bases, with 12 bases between them. The CDR3 spells CASSFGAGSTGELFF. CDR3 DNA: TGTGCCAGCAGCTTCGGGGCGGGGAGCACCGGGGAGCTGTTTTTT.

The genes are TRBV2 and TRBJ1-6; D might be TRBD1 (6 bases). V was cut by 8 bases and J by 7 bases, with 12 bases left in between. The length of the CDR3 is 13 residues. Germline values: CDR1 SNHLY, CDR2 FYNNEI. The CDR3 spells CASQGTENSPLHF. CDR3 bases: TGTGCCAGCCAGGGGACGGAGAATTCACCCCTCCACTTT.

The V and J genes are TRBV20-1 and TRBJ2-2; possibly TRBD2 for D (6 bases). CDR3 length: 13 amino acids. Germline CDR1 and CDR2: DFQATT and SNEGSKA (reference sequence). Trimming pared 3 bases from V and 4 bases from J, leaving 9 bases between. The CDR3 DNA reads TGCAGTGCTAGTTACGGGAGCACCGGGGAGCTGTTTTTT. Translated, it gives CSASYGSTGELFF.

This clone showed up just a few times. This rearrangement joins TRBV28 to TRBJ2-5, with D maybe TRBD2 (5 bases). Germline CDR1 reads MDHEN; CDR2 reads SYDVKM. The CDR3 totals 15 residues. Trimming removed 6 bases at V and 4 bases at J, with 18 bases between. This CDR3 reads CASSSNRAGGETQYF. CDR3 bases: TGTGCCAGCAGCTCCAATAGGGCGGGTGGAGAGACCCAGTACTTC. The full variable domain, with the rest looked up from reference TRBV28 and TRBJ2-5, is DVKVTQSSRYLVKRTGEKVFLECVQDMDHENMFWYRQDPGLGLRLIYFSYDVKMKEKGDIPEGYSVSREKKERFSLILESASTNQTSMYLCASSSNRAGGETQYFGPGTRLLVL.

Only one count was recorded for this clone. V is TRBV5-5 and J is TRBJ2-7; D gene unclear. CDR3 size: 14 residues. CDR1 SGHKS and CDR2 YYEKEE come from the germline V gene (reference sequence). V lost 5 bases and J 1 base, leaving 13 bases between the germline ends. As DNA, the CDR3 is TGTGCCAGCAGTTCCGCAGGTTCATCCTACGAGCAGTACTTC. Its translation: CASSSAGSSYEQYF.

The V and J genes are TRBV4-3 and TRBJ1-2; 9 bases map to TRBD1. V shed 4 bases and J 4 bases; nucleotides not matched to a gene: 7. CDR1 is LGHNA and CDR2 is YSLEER in the germline V gene. The CDR3 runs 15 residues. CDR3 in amino acids: CASSREPGQGYGYTF. The CDR3 DNA is TGCGCCAGCAGCCGGGAACCGGGACAGGGCTATGGCTACACCTTC.

The chain combines TRBV5-6 with TRBJ1-1, with D hard to call. The CDR3 is 15 amino acids. V lost 5 bases and J 2 bases, leaving 16 bases between the germline ends. Germline loops: CDR1 SGHDT, CDR2 YYEEEE. CDR3 DNA sequence: TGTGCCAGCAGACCCGGAGGACGGAAAAACACTGAAGCTTTCTTT. Protein sequence: CASRPGGRKNTEAFF.

This CDR3 is CASSSPGTGGSGYTF. CDR3 bases: TGTGCCAGCAGCTCCCCCGGGACAGGGGGTAGCGGCTACACCTTC. The chain joins TRBV11-2 to TRBJ1-2; 11 bases align to TRBD1. Germline loops: CDR1 SGHAT, CDR2 FQNNGV. This CDR3 is 15 amino acids long. V shed 4 bases and J 8 bases; nucleotides not matched to a gene: 9.

The gene calls are TRBV11-3 and TRBJ1-4; 9 bases agree with TRBD1. The germline V gene has CDR1 SGHNT and CDR2 YENEEA. Trimming took 5 bases from V and 5 from J; bases not matched to a gene: 3. The CDR3 consists of 14 residues. In nucleotides, the CDR3 is TGTGCCAGCAGCCCCGGGACAGGGAATGAAAAACTGTTTTTT. This codes for CASSPGTGNEKLFF.

This sequence joins TRBV19 and TRBJ2-5; D unresolved. CDR3 length: 13 amino acids. Trimming removed 1 base at V and 9 bases at J, with 12 bases between. CDR1 and CDR2 (germline): LNHDA, SQIVND (reference sequence). The CDR3 DNA sequence: TGTGCCAGTAGTATAGCCCTGCGAGTGGCCCAGTACTTC. Translating it yields CASSIALRVAQYF.